These 19 T cell receptor beta chains came from one sample sequenced in a study of control samples from healthy donors and cancer patients. Repertoires were generated with immunoSEQ multiplex PCR, while TCRdb's copy carries only in-frame clones and drops some. Of under 130,000 clones listed, roughly four fifths are singletons. The sequencing sample was made of blood. Every receptor here comes from a woman in her forties or fifties in good health.

The chain recombines TRBV28 with TRBJ1-5, with a tentative D call TRBD1 (6 bases). The CDR3 is 14 residues long. From germline, CDR1 is MDHEN and CDR2 SYDVKM. The ends were cut back, 6 bases at V and 6 bases at J, with 15 bases in the middle. The CDR3 protein is CASSRPGAGQPQHF. CDR3 nucleotides: TGTGCCAGCAGCCGTCCAGGGGCCGGTCAGCCCCAGCATTTT.

The rearrangement links TRBV5-1 to TRBJ2-3, with 8 bases lining up with TRBD1. Per germline, CDR1 SGHRS and CDR2 YFSETQ. Trimming cost V 7 bases and J 1 base; bases outside gene matches: 8. The CDR3 is made up of 15 amino acids. CDR3 sequence (DNA): TGCGCCAGCGGGGGACAGGCGGAAGGCACAGATACGCAGTATTTT. Translating gives CASGGQAEGTDTQYF.

The chain uses TRBV20-1 and TRBJ2-6; D gene uncertain. This CDR3 comprises 14 residues. Germline lookup yields CDR1 DFQATT and CDR2 SNEGSKA (reference sequence). V lost 3 bases and J 1 base, leaving 7 bases between the germline ends. As DNA, the CDR3 is TGCAGTGCTAGTCAAGAATCTGGGGCCAACGTCCTGACTTTC. It is translated as CSASQESGANVLTF.

This clone was recorded once. The chain couples TRBV7-2 to TRBJ2-5, with D possibly being TRBD2 (7 bases). This CDR3 region has 16 residues. Germline V gives CDR1 SGHTA, CDR2 FQGNSA. The V gene lost 1 base and the J gene lost 5 bases, with 17 bases spanning the gap. CDR3 amino acids: CASSLGVGGPRETQYF. The CDR3 nucleotides read TGTGCCAGCAGCTTAGGCGTGGGGGGGCCCCGGGAGACCCAGTACTTC.

This clone was observed a single time. The chain recombines TRBV9 with TRBJ2-2, with 8 bases aligning to TRBD2. Germline V gene data show CDR1 as SGDLS and CDR2 as YYNGEE. V lost 4 bases and J lost 8; bases outside the gene matches: 4. The CDR3 loop spans 13 amino acids. CDR3 sequence (DNA): TGTGCCAGCAGCTCACGGGAGGGGGGGGAGCTGTTTTTT. Amino acids: CASSSREGGELFF.

The chain couples TRBV9 to TRBJ1-2; no reliable D call. V gave up 4 bases and J gave up 8 bases, with 15 bases separating them. In germline, CDR1 is SGDLS, CDR2 YYNGEE. CDR3 length: 13 amino acids. CDR3 sequence (DNA): TGTGCCAGCAGCCCCTGGGCAGGCGGAGGCTACACCTTC. This gives the protein CASSPWAGGGYTF.

The chain joins TRBV10-3 to TRBJ1-1; 7 nucleotides align to TRBD1. The V and J ends lost 8 bases and 1 base, in that order; junction bases with no gene match: 4. Germline assignment: CDR1 ENHRY and CDR2 SYGVKD. This CDR3 is 13 amino acids long. The CDR3 protein is CAIRTGENTEAFF. CDR3 in DNA: TGTGCCATCCGGACAGGAGAGAACACTGAAGCTTTCTTT.

The chain is built from TRBV7-3 and TRBJ2-3; 10 bases are a match to TRBD2. From germline, CDR1 is SGHTA and CDR2 FQGTGA. The CDR3 sequence is 15 residues long. V shed 3 bases, J shed 2 bases, and the junction held 2 bases outside the gene matches. CDR3 DNA: TGTGCCAGCAGCTTCAGCGGGGGGGACACAGATACGCAGTATTTT. It is translated as CASSFSGGDTDTQYF.

The chain is built from TRBV2 and TRBJ1-2; D gene unclear. Trimming removed 8 bases from V and 7 bases from J, with 8 bases in between. The CDR3 has 10 amino acids. The germline CDR1 and CDR2 sequences are SNHLY and FYNNEI. CDR3 sequence: CASSGFGYTF. CDR3 nucleotide sequence: TGTGCCAGCTCCGGGTTTGGCTACACCTTC.

The chain links TRBV7-9 to TRBJ2-7; 7 nucleotides match TRBD2. The CDR3 extends over 13 amino acids. CDR1 is SEHNR and CDR2 is FQNEAQ in the germline V gene (reference sequence). J gave up 4 bases and V 3 bases, and 3 bases lay outside the gene matches. The CDR3 spells CASSFRLAYEQYF. CDR3 bases: TGTGCCAGCAGCTTCCGACTAGCTTACGAGCAGTACTTC.

The chain carries TRBV6-4 and TRBJ2-5; D possibly corresponds to TRBD2 (5 bases). Germline-derived CDR1 and CDR2 are MRHNA and SNTAGT. The V end lost 10 bases, the J end lost 4 bases, and 22 bases lay between the germline ends. The CDR3 spans 15 residues. CDR3 loop: CATLPPSVEGETQYF. CDR3 DNA sequence: TGTGCCACACTCCCCCCTTCAGTTGAGGGAGAGACCCAGTACTTC.

The chain combines TRBV7-8 with TRBJ1-3; D call uncertain. The CDR3 extends over 19 amino acids. Germline CDR1 reads SGHVS; CDR2 reads FQNEAQ. Trimming pared 1 base from V and 0 bases from J, leaving 19 bases between. The CDR3 loop is CASSLVIRQVTTSGNTIYF. The CDR3 nucleotides read TGTGCCAGCAGCTTAGTTATTAGGCAGGTGACTACCTCTGGAAACACCATATATTTT.

The chain employs TRBV7-9 and TRBJ1-6; D perhaps matches TRBD1 (6 bases). Trimming removed 0 bases from V and 7 bases from J, with 7 bases in between. Germline CDR1 reads SEHNR; CDR2 reads FQNEAQ (reference sequence). CDR3 length equals 14 residues. DNA for the CDR3: TGTGCCAGCAGCTTAGCAGGGACAAATTCACCCCTCCACTTT. Amino acids: CASSLAGTNSPLHF.

V and J are TRBV20-1 and TRBJ1-1; no definite D call. The CDR3 is 11 residues long. The V gene lost 7 bases and the J gene lost 3 bases, with 9 bases spanning the gap. Germline V CDR1 and CDR2: DFQATT, SNEGSKA (reference sequence). The CDR3 sequence is CSGRWDTEAFF. CDR3 DNA sequence: TGCAGTGGCAGGTGGGACACTGAAGCTTTCTTT.

This clone was counted a few times. Other DNA sequences of this sample code for an identical CDR3. The CDR3 coding sequence is TGTGCCAGCAGCTTGGCAGGGGGCAATCAGCCCCAGCATTTT. Translation gives CASSLAGGNQPQHF. This rearrangement joins TRBV5-5 to TRBJ1-5; D perhaps matches TRBD1 (6 bases). V lost 0 bases and J lost 2, with 6 bases in between. The CDR3 has 14 amino acids. From germline, CDR1 is SGHKS and CDR2 YYEKEE (reference sequence).

The genes are TRBV10-3 and TRBJ1-3; D perhaps matches TRBD1 (5 bases). CDR1 ENHRY and CDR2 SYGVKD come from the germline V gene. With 2 bases removed from V and 3 bases from J, the gap between germline ends came to 14 bases. CDR3 length equals 16 residues. CDR3 in amino acids: CAISERGAGSGNTIYF. In DNA form, the CDR3 reads TGTGCCATCAGTGAGAGAGGTGCAGGGAGTGGAAACACCATATATTTT.

The chain links TRBV6-1 to TRBJ2-1; 7 bases fit TRBD1. Germline V gene lookup returns CDR1 MNHNS and CDR2 SASEGT. The ends lost 2 bases at V and 3 bases at J; junction bases unmatched: 1. The CDR3 totals 14 residues. The CDR3 DNA reads as TGTGCCAGCAGTGAAAGGGACAGCTACAATGAGCAGTTCTTC. Encoded protein: CASSERDSYNEQFF.

The chain employs TRBV6-2 or TRBV6-3 and TRBJ1-1; 9 bases are a match to TRBD1. CDR1 and CDR2 (germline): MNHEY, SVGEGT. V was clipped by 4 bases and J by 1 base; unmatched bases: 4. The CDR3 loop spans 15 amino acids. The CDR3 loop is CASSSAGQGNTEAFF. CDR3 nucleotide sequence: TGTGCCAGCAGTTCGGCGGGACAGGGGAACACTGAAGCTTTCTTT.

This clone has a single count. The chain couples TRBV11-2 to TRBJ2-5; 7 bases are a match to TRBD2. CDR1 is SGHAT and CDR2 is FQNNGV in the germline V gene. V was pared by 4 bases and J by 9 bases, with 14 bases of the junction left unmatched. The CDR3 covers 15 residues. Here the CDR3 DNA reads TGTGCCAGCAGCTCCCTCGGACTAGGCCAAGCGGCCCAGTACTTC. It translates to CASSSLGLGQAAQYF.